This T cell receptor (beta chain) was sequenced in a study of blood T cell repertoires in COVID-19. Overall study: The United States, Italy and Spain supplied acute and convalescent COVID-19 samples. T cells, B-cell-depleted T cells, or PBMCs provided the cDNA or gDNA that served as material.

Source study methods: From reference gene primer amplification, estimates of nucleated cell counts were derived. Profiled with immunoSEQ multiplex PCR; TCRdb holds only in-frame clones, not every one. V and J calls and clone size are copied from that table; D and trimming were computed from the DNA. This sample has a few hundred thousand clones; 65% to 85% occur once, and the top ten carry roughly 1.1%. Trimming took 3 bases from V and 4 from J, leaving 12 bases between them. The CDR3 contains 14 residues. Germline V gene sequence: CDR1 LGHDT, CDR2 YNNKEL (reference sequence). This receptor was obtained from a woman aged 50 to 60 with acute or convalescent COVID-19. This chain uses TRBV3-1 (or the pseudogene TRBV3-2) with TRBJ1-2; D might be TRBD1 (5 bases). Sequenced: peripheral blood. The CDR3 loop reads CASSQAGTGYGYTF. The CDR3 DNA sequence: TGTGCCAGCAGCCAGGCGGGGACGGGCTATGGCTACACCTTC.